The 14 T cell receptor beta chains below come from one sample, sequenced in a study of blood T cell repertoires in COVID-19. Only in-frame clones appear in the TCRdb table, and some are missing; sequencing was by immunoSEQ multiplex PCR. The data contain 150,000 to 200,000 clones, about 88% of them singletons. Sequences were obtained from peripheral blood. Receptor source: a man aged 18 to 35 who had recovered from COVID-19.

The chain combines TRBV7-2 with TRBJ2-7; TRBD2 matches 9 bases. The CDR3 sequence is 15 residues long. The V and J ends lost 5 bases and 3 bases, in that order; junction bases with no gene match: 8. CDR1 and CDR2 (germline): SGHTA, FQGNSA. The CDR3 sequence is CASSGFGTSLYEQYF. CDR3 bases: TGTGCCAGCAGCGGGTTCGGGACTAGCCTCTACGAGCAGTACTTC.

The V and J genes are TRBV10-3 and TRBJ1-6; the match to TRBD1 covers 10 bases. V shed 0 bases, J shed 11 bases, and the junction held 4 bases outside the gene matches. The CDR3 sequence is 15 residues long. Germline V gene lookup returns CDR1 ENHRY and CDR2 SYGVKD. The CDR3 DNA reads as TGTGCCATCAGTGAGTCGACAGGGGGCGATCCACCCCTCCACTTT. Its translation is CAISESTGGDPPLHF.

The chain is built from TRBV4-1 and TRBJ2-7, with 9 bases fitting TRBD1. Trimming took 0 bases from V and 3 from J; bases not matched to a gene: 6. The CDR3 is made up of 16 amino acids. Germline V gene lookup returns CDR1 MGHRA and CDR2 YSYEKL. The CDR3 reads CASSQDRAGQGYEQYF. CDR3 DNA: TGCGCCAGCAGCCAAGATCGTGCGGGACAGGGCTACGAGCAGTACTTC.

The chain combines TRBV6-6 with TRBJ1-4; no clear D gene. The CDR3 totals 11 residues. Germline V gene lookup returns CDR1 MNHNY and CDR2 SVGAGI (reference sequence). The V and J ends lost 8 bases and 7 bases respectively, with 8 bases between them. CDR3 nucleotide sequence: TGTGCCAGCTTAGGGAGTGAAAAACTGTTTTTT. It translates to CASLGSEKLFF.

This chain links TRBV5-1 with TRBJ2-1; D unresolved. Germline CDR1 is SGHRS and CDR2 is YFSETQ. The CDR3 extends over 15 amino acids. Trimming removed 0 bases from V and 0 bases from J, with 7 bases in between. The CDR3 reads CASSLDPSSYNEQFF. Here the CDR3 DNA reads TGCGCCAGCAGCTTGGACCCGAGCTCCTACAATGAGCAGTTCTTC. The whole variable domain, filled in from reference TRBV5-1 and TRBJ2-1, reads KAGVTQTPRYLIKTRGQQVTLSCSPISGHRSVSWYQQTPGQGLQFLFEYFSETQRNKGNFPGRFSGRQFSNSRSEMNVSTLELGDSALYLCASSLDPSSYNEQFFGPGTRLTVL.

V is TRBV6-5 and J is TRBJ2-7; the match to TRBD2 covers 8 bases. CDR1 MNHEY and CDR2 SVGAGI come from the germline V gene. With 4 bases clipped from V and 4 bases from J, the junction kept 6 bases outside the gene matches. The CDR3 runs to 14 residues. CDR3 sequence reads: CASSSRGGPYEQYF. The CDR3 coding sequence is TGTGCCAGCAGTTCCCGGGGGGGACCTTACGAGCAGTACTTC.

The chain uses TRBV11-2 and TRBJ1-5; D remains unclear. This CDR3 has 15 amino acids. V was trimmed by 5 bases and J by 2 bases, leaving 13 bases between them. The germline gives CDR1 SGHAT, CDR2 FQNNGV. CDR3 nucleotides: TGTGCCAGCAGCCTCACGAATCGAGGCAATCAGCCCCAGCATTTT. Translated, it gives CASSLTNRGNQPQHF. The whole variable domain, filled in from reference TRBV11-2 and TRBJ1-5, reads EAGVAQSPRYKIIEKRQSVAFWCNPISGHATLYWYQQILGQGPKLLIQFQNNGVVDDSQLPKDRFSAERLKGVDSTLKIQPAKLEDSAVYLCASSLTNRGNQPQHFGDGTRLSIL.

The rearrangement uses TRBV5-1 and TRBJ1-1; no clear D gene. Deletions cut 0 bases from V and 2 bases from J, with 11 bases between. CDR3 length: 15 amino acids. The germline V gene encodes CDR1 SGHRS and CDR2 YFSETQ. CDR3 bases: TGCGCCAGCAGCTTGGTGGGCCCGGGAAACACTGAAGCTTTCTTT. It specifies CASSLVGPGNTEAFF.

The CDR3 DNA reads as TGCGCCAGCAGCTTTCGGCAGGGTGCCGGGGAGCTGTTTTTT. Protein product: CASSFRQGAGELFF. V and J are TRBV5-1 and TRBJ2-2, with a weak D call TRBD1 (5 bases). CDR1 is SGHRS, CDR2 YFSETQ, per germline. The CDR3 contains 14 residues. Trimming shortened V by 2 bases and J by 6 bases, and 11 bases separated the two germline ends. The full variable domain, its missing parts supplied by reference TRBV5-1 and TRBJ2-2, is KAGVTQTPRYLIKTRGQQVTLSCSPISGHRSVSWYQQTPGQGLQFLFEYFSETQRNKGNFPGRFSGRQFSNSRSEMNVSTLELGDSALYLCASSFRQGAGELFFGEGSRLTVL.

In this sample, this clone turned up once. At the DNA level, this CDR3 is encoded by other sequences in the same sample as well. The gene calls are TRBV18 and TRBJ1-2, with a possible D match to TRBD1 (6 bases). CDR3 size: 13 residues. Deletions cut 3 bases from V and 5 bases from J, with 10 bases between. Looked up from germline, CDR1 is KGHSH and CDR2 is LQKENI. The CDR3 here is CASSPGQLYGYTF. The CDR3 DNA is TGTGCCAGCTCACCCGGACAGCTTTATGGCTACACCTTC. Full variable domain (remainder filled in from reference TRBV18 and TRBJ1-2): NAGVMQNPRHLVRRRGQEARLRCSPMKGHSHVYWYRQLPEEGLKFMVYLQKENIIDESGMPKERFSAEFPKEGPSILRIQQVVRGDSAAYFCASSPGQLYGYTFGSGTRLTVV.

Only a few counts were recorded for this clone. This chain joins TRBV10-3 and TRBJ1-1, with D tentatively TRBD1 (6 bases). This CDR3 has 13 amino acids. Germline CDR1 and CDR2: ENHRY and SYGVKD. V was clipped by 10 bases and J by 1 base, with 13 bases between them. DNA for the CDR3: TGTGCCAGCTCCCAGGACAGGAACACTGAAGCTTTCTTT. This sequence encodes CASSQDRNTEAFF.

This chain joins TRBV4-1 and TRBJ2-2; perhaps TRBD1 as D (6 bases). CDR3 length: 16 amino acids. The V end was cut by 4 bases, the J end by 4 bases, with 16 bases between. From germline, CDR1 is MGHRA and CDR2 YSYEKL. The CDR3 region is CASSPYTGLRTGELFF. The CDR3 DNA reads as TGCGCCAGCAGCCCGTATACAGGGTTGCGCACCGGGGAGCTGTTTTTT.

The chain is built from TRBV5-6 and TRBJ2-3; a possible D gene is TRBD1 (5 bases). V was trimmed by 4 bases and J by 4 bases, leaving 16 bases between them. CDR1 and CDR2 from the germline V gene are SGHDT and YYEEEE. This CDR3 is built from 15 residues. The CDR3 is CASSAGLRSSDTQYF. DNA of the CDR3: TGTGCCAGCAGCGCAGGGCTTAGGAGTTCAGATACGCAGTATTTT.

The chain joins TRBV4-3 to TRBJ1-6; 10 bases fit TRBD1. V trimming: 3 bases; J trimming: 7 bases; junction bases outside the gene matches: 9. CDR1 LGHNA and CDR2 YSLEER come from the germline V gene. The CDR3 covers 17 residues. The CDR3, as DNA: TGCGCCAGCAGCCAGTCCTGGGGGACAGGGGACAATTCACCCCTCCACTTT. This codes for CASSQSWGTGDNSPLHF.